Listed here are 9 T cell receptor beta chains from one sample, sequenced in a study of blood T cell repertoires in COVID-19. Produced via immunoSEQ multiplex PCR; TCRdb's table is partial and in-frame only. The profile shows about 170,000 clones, approximately 86% of them singletons. The sequencing sample was made of peripheral blood. The receptors originated from a man in his 70s with acute or convalescent COVID-19.

This clone was seen only a few times. Here the CDR3 reads CAPTGSSSYNSPLHF. In DNA form, the CDR3 reads TGTGCCCCAACCGGATCTAGCTCCTATAATTCACCCCTCCACTTT. This chain uses TRBV5-3 with TRBJ1-6; D ambiguous. TRBV5-3 is an open reading frame whose function is uncertain. This CDR3 has 15 amino acids. Trimming took 10 bases from V and 0 from J, leaving 14 bases between them.

The chain is built from TRBV7-3 and TRBJ1-5; TRBD1 matches at 9 bases. The V and J ends lost 5 bases and 2 bases, in that order; junction bases with no gene match: 4. The CDR3 has 15 amino acids. Germline V gives CDR1 SGHTA, CDR2 FQGTGA. CDR3 nucleotides: TGTGCCAGCAGCCTGGGACAGGGACGCAATCAGCCCCAGCATTTT. It translates to CASSLGQGRNQPQHF.

The CDR3 DNA reads TGTGCCAGCAGCCCCCGGGTGTCCGGGGAGCTGTTTTTT. It codes for CASSPRVSGELFF. This chain joins TRBV27 and TRBJ2-2; D ambiguous. Germline V lookup: CDR1 MNHEY, CDR2 SMNVEV (reference sequence). V lost 6 bases to trimming and J lost 6 bases, with 11 bases between them. CDR3 length: 13 residues.

The chain employs TRBV28 and TRBJ1-5; D is possibly TRBD1 (5 bases). Germline loops: CDR1 MDHEN, CDR2 SYDVKM. The length of the CDR3 is 16 residues. Trimming removed 2 bases at V and 11 bases at J, with 22 bases between. CDR3 region: CASSLPREPGGGTQHF. The DNA of the CDR3 is TGTGCCAGCAGTTTACCCCGGGAGCCCGGGGGGGGGACCCAGCATTTT.

The chain carries TRBV18 and TRBJ1-6, with D unresolved. The CDR3 covers 15 residues. Germline CDR1 reads KGHSH; CDR2 reads LQKENI. Trimming took off 3 bases at V and 5 bases at J, with 11 bases between the two ends. Written as DNA, the CDR3 is TGTGCCAGCTCACCCCTCCAGATCCATAATTCACCCCTCCACTTT. Its translation is CASSPLQIHNSPLHF. The full variable domain, in which reference TRBV18 and TRBJ1-6 provide the parts outside the CDR3, is NAGVMQNPRHLVRRRGQEARLRCSPMKGHSHVYWYRQLPEEGLKFMVYLQKENIIDESGMPKERFSAEFPKEGPSILRIQQVVRGDSAAYFCASSPLQIHNSPLHFGNGTRLTVT.

In DNA form, the CDR3 reads TGTGCCAGCAGTTTGAGCAGGGTAAACACTGAAGCTTTCTTT. Protein: CASSLSRVNTEAFF. The chain combines TRBV28 with TRBJ1-1; D perhaps matches TRBD1 (5 bases). This CDR3 region has 14 residues. Trimming removed 3 bases from V and 2 bases from J, with 10 bases in between. Germline loops: CDR1 MDHEN, CDR2 SYDVKM. Looking up the rest from reference TRBV28 and TRBJ1-1 gives the full variable domain: DVKVTQSSRYLVKRTGEKVFLECVQDMDHENMFWYRQDPGLGLRLIYFSYDVKMKEKGDIPEGYSVSREKKERFSLILESASTNQTSMYLCASSLSRVNTEAFFGQGTRLTVV.

This sequence joins TRBV7-2 and TRBJ2-2, with 7 positions matching TRBD1. Per germline, CDR1 SGHTA and CDR2 FQGNSA. V was pared by 1 base and J by 4 bases, with 3 bases of the junction left unmatched. CDR3 length: 15 amino acids. CDR3 sequence reads: CASSLGAGGTGELFF. Written as DNA, the CDR3 is TGTGCCAGCAGCTTAGGGGCAGGGGGCACCGGGGAGCTGTTTTTT.

The gene calls are TRBV21-1 and TRBJ2-6; the table's D call, TRBD2, has no DNA check behind it. TRBV21-1 is assigned pseudogene status. This CDR3 contains 16 residues. CDR3 sequence: CASSKGGSSGANVLTF. The CDR3 DNA reads TGTGCCAGCAGCAAAGGCGGGAGCTCTGGGGCCAACGTCCTGACTTTC.

For the CDR3, the DNA is TGTGCCACCAGAAATTCGTATGAGCAGTTCTTC. This sequence encodes CATRNSYEQFF. The chain combines TRBV6-5 with TRBJ2-1, with D hard to call. The germline V gene encodes CDR1 MNHEY and CDR2 SVGAGI. V lost 10 bases and J 8 bases, leaving 12 bases between the germline ends. The CDR3 has 11 residues.